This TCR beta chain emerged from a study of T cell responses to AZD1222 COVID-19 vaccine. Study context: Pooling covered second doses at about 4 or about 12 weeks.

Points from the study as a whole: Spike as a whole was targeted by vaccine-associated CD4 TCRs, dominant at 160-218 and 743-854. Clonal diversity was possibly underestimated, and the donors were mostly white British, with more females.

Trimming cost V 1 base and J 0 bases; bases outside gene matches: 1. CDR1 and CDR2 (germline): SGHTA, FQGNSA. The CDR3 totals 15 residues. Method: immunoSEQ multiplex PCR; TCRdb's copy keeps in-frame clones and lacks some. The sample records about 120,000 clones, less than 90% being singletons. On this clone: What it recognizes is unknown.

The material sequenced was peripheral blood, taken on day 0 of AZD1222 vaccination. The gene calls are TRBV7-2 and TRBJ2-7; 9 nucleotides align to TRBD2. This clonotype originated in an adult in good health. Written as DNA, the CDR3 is TGTGCCAGCAGCTTAGGGGGACTAGCCTCCTACGAGCAGTACTTC. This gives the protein CASSLGGLASYEQYF.